Listed here are 23 T cell receptor beta chains from one sample, sequenced in a study of shared clonotypes between healthy human individuals. Libraries were prepared by immunoSEQ multiplex PCR; TCRdb keeps only in-frame clonotypes and omits some of them. The repertoire holds more than 1 million clones, around three quarters seen once, with roughly 0.56% in the top ten. The sample comprised memory CD4+ T cells from PBMCs. As for subset: CD45RA-negative fraction. Receptors originate from a man younger than 35 in good health. Some clones in this sample may be carry-over from other donors' samples.

The chain carries TRBV18 and TRBJ1-1, with 12 nucleotides matching TRBD1. CDR1 is KGHSH, CDR2 LQKENI, per germline. Trimming at V came to 4 bases and at J to 1 base, leaving 4 bases not matched to a gene. This CDR3 has 16 amino acids. The CDR3 DNA is TGTGCCAGCTCACGGGGACAGGGGGCCGGGAACACTGAAGCTTTCTTT. As protein: CASSRGQGAGNTEAFF.

In this sample, this clone turned up a few times. V usage is TRBV5-1 and J usage is TRBJ2-1; D possibly corresponds to TRBD2 (6 bases). V lost 9 bases to trimming and J lost 3 bases, with 13 bases between them. The CDR3 length is 13 residues. Germline CDR1 reads SGHRS; CDR2 reads YFSETQ. The CDR3 DNA is TGCGCCACATCAACCGGGGGCTACAATGAGCAGTTCTTC. Amino acid sequence: CATSTGGYNEQFF.

This chain uses TRBV29-1 with TRBJ2-4; weak D call: TRBD1 (6 bases). V was trimmed by 1 base and J by 0 bases, leaving 7 bases between them. The CDR3 loop spans 14 amino acids. The germline CDR1 and CDR2 sequences are SQVTM and ANQGSEA. The CDR3 DNA is TGCAGCGTTGAAGGCAGGGGAGCCAAAAACATTCAGTACTTC. It codes for CSVEGRGAKNIQYF. Looking up the rest from reference TRBV29-1 and TRBJ2-4 gives the full variable domain: SAVISQKPSRDICQRGTSLTIQCQVDSQVTMMFWYRQQPGQSLTLIATANQGSEATYESGFVIDKFPISRPNLTFSTLTVSNMSPEDSSIYLCSVEGRGAKNIQYFGAGTRLSVL.

The table lists this clone with a few counts. Additional DNA sequences in this sample encode the identical CDR3. The rearrangement joins TRBV5-1 to TRBJ2-7; 7 positions agree with TRBD1. This CDR3 region has 15 residues. Trimming cost V 0 bases and J 0 bases; bases outside gene matches: 3. Germline V lookup: CDR1 SGHRS, CDR2 YFSETQ. The CDR3 DNA follows: TGCGCCAGCAGCTTGGGAGGGACAGACTCCTACGAGCAGTACTTC. This translates into CASSLGGTDSYEQYF.

This clone was observed once. J is TRBJ2-1 and V is TRBV7-9; 10 bases are shared with TRBD2. In germline, CDR1 is SEHNR, CDR2 FQNEAQ (reference sequence). The J segment lost 8 bases and the V segment lost 5 bases, leaving 9 bases of the junction unmatched. The CDR3 is 15 residues long. In DNA, the CDR3 is TGTGCCAGCAGCCCTACGGGACTAGCGTTATATGAGCAGTTCTTC. It codes for CASSPTGLALYEQFF.

The rearrangement links TRBV13 to TRBJ1-1; 10 bases fit TRBD1. V gave up 5 bases and J gave up 6 bases; unmatched junction bases: 6. This CDR3 spans 14 amino acids. CDR1 and CDR2 (germline): PRHDT, FYEKMQ (reference sequence). The CDR3: CASSHPGQGAEAFF. Here the CDR3 DNA reads TGTGCCAGCAGCCACCCAGGACAGGGGGCTGAAGCTTTCTTT.

J is TRBJ1-3 and V is TRBV2; D remains ambiguous. The CDR3 length is 13 residues. Looked up from germline, CDR1 is SNHLY and CDR2 is FYNNEI. Trimming pared 7 bases from V and 0 bases from J, leaving 7 bases between. In nucleotides, the CDR3 is TGTGCCAGCATTCCCTCCTCTGGAAACACCATATATTTT. Translated: CASIPSSGNTIYF.

The chain combines TRBV5-6 with TRBJ2-5; possibly TRBD1 or TRBD2 for D (5 bases each). The CDR3 runs 13 residues. Germline V gene data show CDR1 as SGHDT and CDR2 as YYEEEE. Trimming took off 4 bases at V and 5 bases at J, with 12 bases between the two ends. Here the CDR3 DNA reads TGTGCCAGCAGCCCGGGACCAAGGGAGACCCAGTACTTC. Translated: CASSPGPRETQYF. Together with reference TRBV5-6 and TRBJ2-5, the CDR3 gives the full variable domain: DAGVTQSPTHLIKTRGQQVTLRCSPKSGHDTVSWYQQALGQGPQFIFQYYEEEERQRGNFPDRFSGHQFPNYSSELNVNALLLGDSALYLCASSPGPRETQYFGPGTRLLVL.

The V call is TRBV2, the J call TRBJ2-7; possible D gene TRBD1, 6 bases. Trimming removed 8 bases from V and 0 bases from J, with 17 bases in between. Germline assignment: CDR1 SNHLY and CDR2 FYNNEI. The CDR3 runs to 15 residues. DNA of the CDR3: TGTGCCAGCGGGCCGGCCAGGGGCCTCTCCTACGAGCAGTACTTC. It specifies CASGPARGLSYEQYF.

On this clone itself: This sample also contains other DNA sequences that code for the same CDR3. CDR3 region: CASSSTGTDTQYF. As DNA, the CDR3 is TGTGCCAGCAGTTCAACAGGCACAGATACGCAGTATTTT. V and J are TRBV6-5 and TRBJ2-3, with no clear D. The ends were cut back, 4 bases at V and 1 base at J, with 6 bases in the middle. From germline, CDR1 is MNHEY and CDR2 SVGAGI. The CDR3 runs to 13 residues.

The chain joins TRBV6-1 to TRBJ2-3; D is uncertain. Deletions cut 5 bases from V and 4 bases from J, with 7 bases between. The germline CDR1 and CDR2 sequences are MNHNS and SASEGT. The CDR3 is 12 residues long. CDR3 nucleotide sequence: TGTGCCAGCAGTACGGAAGCAGATACGCAGTATTTT. Protein sequence: CASSTEADTQYF.

The genes are TRBV27 and TRBJ2-7, with D possibly being TRBD1 or TRBD2 (5 bases each). This CDR3 spans 13 amino acids. The germline CDR1 and CDR2 sequences are MNHEY and SMNVEV (reference sequence). Trimming took 10 bases from V and 2 from J, leaving 15 bases between them. The CDR3 DNA reads as TGTGCCACCCACCGGGGCGCCCCCTACGAGCAGTACTTC. The encoded protein is CATHRGAPYEQYF.

This clone appeared many times. The chain uses TRBV27 and TRBJ2-6; D unresolved. The V end lost 5 bases, the J end lost 5 bases, and 10 bases lay between the germline ends. This CDR3 spans 14 amino acids. The germline gives CDR1 MNHEY, CDR2 SMNVEV (reference sequence). CDR3 sequence reads: CASSEDGRANVLTF. CDR3 coding DNA: TGTGCCAGCAGTGAGGACGGTAGGGCCAACGTCCTGACTTTC.

This chain links TRBV11-2 with TRBJ2-1; D is ambiguous. The CDR3 loop spans 15 amino acids. Germline V lookup: CDR1 SGHAT, CDR2 FQNNGV. Trimming took 3 bases from V and 0 from J, leaving 9 bases between them. The CDR3 protein is CASSFSTSSYNEQFF. The CDR3 nucleotides are TGTGCCAGCAGCTTCTCAACGAGCTCCTACAATGAGCAGTTCTTC.

The chain couples TRBV19 to TRBJ2-7; D is possibly TRBD2 (6 bases). V dropped 3 bases and J dropped 6 bases, with 12 bases sitting between them. This CDR3 spans 13 amino acids. Germline V lookup: CDR1 LNHDA, CDR2 SQIVND (reference sequence). The CDR3 sequence: CASSMGTGGEQYF. The CDR3 DNA follows: TGTGCCAGTAGTATGGGGACTGGGGGCGAGCAGTACTTC.

The chain recombines TRBV5-6 with TRBJ2-5; D is unclear. Germline CDR1 is SGHDT and CDR2 is YYEEEE. The CDR3 has 13 residues. V shed 2 bases and J shed 2 bases, with 7 bases lying between them. CDR3 amino acids: CASSLGDQETQYF. As DNA, the CDR3 is TGTGCCAGCAGCTTAGGTGATCAAGAGACCCAGTACTTC.

In nucleotides, the CDR3 is TGTGCCAGCAGTCAACTAGCGGGAGGTAACAATGAGCAGTTCTTC. This encodes CASSQLAGGNNEQFF. The rearrangement joins TRBV14 to TRBJ2-1, with TRBD2 matching over 12 bases. The CDR3 covers 15 residues. Germline CDR1 SGHDN, CDR2 FVKESK. V shed 6 bases and J 5 bases; nucleotides not matched to a gene: 5.

V usage is TRBV5-1 and J usage is TRBJ2-5; TRBD2 agrees at 7 bases. The trim removed 4 bases at V and 4 bases at J, leaving 16 bases unmatched. This CDR3 comprises 17 residues. From germline, CDR1 is SGHRS and CDR2 YFSETQ. The CDR3 DNA follows: TGCGCCAGCAGCGCCCCCGTCGGCACTAGCGCCGGAGAGACCCAGTACTTC. Translating it yields CASSAPVGTSAGETQYF.

The rearrangement links TRBV5-1 to TRBJ2-5, with 9 positions matching TRBD2. Germline V gene lookup returns CDR1 SGHRS and CDR2 YFSETQ. CDR3 size: 16 residues. V was pared by 3 bases and J by 2 bases, with 8 bases of the junction left unmatched. The CDR3, as DNA: TGCGCCAGCAGCTGGAAGACCACTAGCGGGCAAGAGACCCAGTACTTC. It translates to CASSWKTTSGQETQYF.

The rearrangement uses TRBV5-1 and TRBJ2-6, with unresolved D. V lost 7 bases and J lost 3, with 8 bases in between. Per germline, CDR1 SGHRS and CDR2 YFSETQ. CDR3 size: 13 residues. The CDR3 DNA follows: TGCGCCAGCGGCAGGAATGGGGCCAACGTCCTGACTTTC. Protein sequence: CASGRNGANVLTF.

This clone was seen once. This sequence joins TRBV7-2 and TRBJ2-1; 16 bases agree with TRBD2. Germline loops: CDR1 SGHTA, CDR2 FQGNSA. J gave up 5 bases and V 5 bases, and 9 bases lay outside the gene matches. The length of the CDR3 is 18 residues. CDR3 bases: TGTGCCAGCAGCCCGCCGGGACTAGCGGGAGGGTCCCACAATGAGCAGTTCTTC. It specifies CASSPPGLAGGSHNEQFF.

J is TRBJ2-7 and V is TRBV6-5; D could derive from TRBD1 or TRBD2 (5 bases each). Germline V CDR1 and CDR2: MNHEY, SVGAGI. The CDR3 runs to 13 residues. V lost 6 bases to trimming and J lost 4 bases, with 13 bases between them. The CDR3 nucleotides are TGTGCCAGCAGGAGGGGTTCCAGGTACGAGCAGTACTTC. It encodes CASRRGSRYEQYF.

The gene calls are TRBV7-9 and TRBJ2-7; 7 bases match TRBD2. The CDR3 covers 14 residues. The V gene's germline CDR1 is SEHNR and CDR2 FQNEAQ (reference sequence). With V trimmed by 5 bases and J by 0 bases, 4 bases remained unmatched. This CDR3 reads CASSASGGSYEQYF. For the CDR3, the DNA is TGTGCCAGCAGCGCCTCGGGGGGCTCCTACGAGCAGTACTTC.